The TCR beta chain under discussion was sequenced for a study of CD8+ T cells in alopecia areata listed by TCRdb under 2018. For the study in its entirety: Skin from C3H/HeJ donors with spontaneous alopecia (roughly 6-13 months old) was grafted onto female C3H/HeJ recipients that were roughly 7-10 weeks old. In both human patients and the C3H/HeJ mouse model, the study applied high-throughput TCRbeta sequencing to look at T cell clonal expansion in alopecia areata. In humans, TCRbeta sequencing was performed on scalp tissue and on sorted CD4+ and CD8+ peripheral blood T cells from healthy controls and from patients with patchy or totalis/universalis alopecia areata. Clonality in the scalp was compared among normal scalp (n=4), patchy alopecia areata scalp (n=8), and alopecia totalis/universalis scalp (n=8). RNA was extracted with the PAXgene miRNA kit for fixed scalp, the miRNeasy kit for PBMCs, and the RNeasy kit for mouse skin. Amplification of TCRbeta CDR3 regions was done by immunoSEQ multiplex PCR using 35 Vbeta forward primers and 13 Jbeta reverse primers.

The paper as a whole reports these results and caveats: Compared with normal scalp, lesional scalp had higher clonality and more expanded CD8+ clones, particularly in alopecia totalis/universalis, a pattern that suggests antigenic drive. Compared with mice, TCR sequences shared between patients were less clear, possibly partly because of HLA diversity across the patient population. Resident alphabeta T cells in normal human skin are also sequenced, complicating scalp TCR repertoire analysis, unlike mouse skin dominated by gammadelta T cells.

A note on this clone: Its target antigen remains unknown. Gene designations and germline sequences in this entry are those of the mouse. The CDR3 end is not reached by the read, which stops 4 residues before it; the germline J gene fills it in.

Libraries were built with the immunoSEQ multiplex PCR assay. RNA was extracted from all samples and reverse transcribed into cDNA as template for TCR sequencing. SuperScript III was used for first-strand cDNA synthesis, primed with a 2:1 mix of oligo-dT and random hexamers. Amplification bias was assessed with a synthetic immune receptor repertoire, and residual bias was removed computationally. Sequencing of the libraries was done on Illumina HiSeq using 60 bp reads that spanned the CDR3 and were read from J toward V. The published analysis was carried out like this. Raw reads were preprocessed to remove errors, and CDR3 was defined according to IMGT conventions as the region from the conserved cysteine to phenylalanine. Clonality was computed as 1 minus the Shannon entropy, with the entropy normalized by log2 of the number of productive unique TCRs. CD4 or CD8 identity of scalp clones was inferred by cross-referencing scalp TCRbeta sequences with sorted blood CD4 and CD8 repertoires. TCRdb retrieved this table from immuneACCESS and kept in-frame rearrangements only. Not all clones are present; in checked studies, unresolved V genes account for under half, and no reason is known for the remainder. From that table come the V and J calls and clone size; the DNA was used to work out D and trimming. In this sample, around 100,000 clones appear, none counted once only. The top ten clonotypes cover around a fifth of the sample.

V loses 3 bases at its end and J loses 3 bases; junction bases beyond the gene matches: 8. The CDR3 measures 17 amino acids from cysteine to phenylalanine. Sequencing covers 39 bases of the CDR3, shown here with the frame starting at base 1. The germline V gene (reference sequence) specifies NSQYPW as CDR1 and LRSPGD as CDR2. The sequence was collected from a C3H/HeJ mouse with alopecia areata. The strain in question carries the MHC haplotype H2-k. Rearrangement joined TRBV1 to TRBJ2-2; TRBD1 agrees with 9 junctional bases. The specimen sequenced was lesional skin. CDR3 loop: CTCSAFTGGADTGQLYF. The CDR3 bases that were read are TGCACCTGCAGTGCCTTCACAGGGGGCGCAGACACCGGG.